A single sample gave rise to the 21 T cell receptor beta chains below, sequenced in a study of blood T cells in healthy people across ages. Sample-barcoded 5' priming and a J-beta primer mix drove a second PCR of roughly 6 to 12 cycles. TCRdb itself ran the 5' RACE reads through MiXCR, one entry per CDR3 protein. The profile shows some 1.4 million distinct CDR3 sequences, 40% to 50% of them singletons. The sequenced sample was blood. The source of these receptors is a woman younger than 35 in good health.

The J gene is TRBJ1-5, the V gene TRBV6-1; D is ambiguous. CDR3 length: 14 residues. Per the germline V gene, CDR1 is MNHNS and CDR2 is SASEGT. Trimming shortened V by 3 bases and J by 6 bases, and 12 bases separated the two germline ends. The CDR3 loop is CASSDWEWPQPQHF. The CDR3 nucleotides are TGTGCCAGCAGTGATTGGGAGTGGCCTCAGCCCCAGCATTTT.

This sequence joins TRBV7-2 and TRBJ2-5; D perhaps matches TRBD2 (6 bases). Trimming took 0 bases from V and 4 from J, leaving 18 bases between them. There are 17 residues in the CDR3. Per germline, CDR1 SGHTA and CDR2 FQGNSA. The CDR3 is CASSLALGTDSLETQYF. CDR3 DNA: TGTGCCAGCAGCTTAGCGCTAGGGACTGACTCCTTAGAGACCCAGTACTTC.

This clonotype has more than one count but fewer than ten. The genes are TRBV24-1 and TRBJ1-2; D gene uncertain. CDR1 is KGHDR and CDR2 is SFDVKD in the germline V gene. The CDR3 contains 12 residues. Trimming cost V 4 bases and J 5 bases, with 7 bases left between them. The DNA for the CDR3 is TGTGCCACCAGTGACCCTGGATATGGCTACACCTTC. This codes for CATSDPGYGYTF.

This clonotype was counted only a few times. This chain joins TRBV7-9 and TRBJ2-1; 13 nucleotides line up with TRBD2. The CDR3 extends over 16 amino acids. J lost 0 bases, V lost 4 bases, and 0 bases had no gene match. CDR1 SEHNR and CDR2 FQNEAQ come from the germline V gene (reference sequence). For the CDR3, the DNA is TGTGCCAGCAGCTGGACTAGCGGGAGCTCCTACAATGAGCAGTTCTTC. This gives the protein CASSWTSGSSYNEQFF. Using reference TRBV7-9 and TRBJ2-1 for the parts outside the CDR3, the full variable domain is DTGVSQNPRHKITKRGQNVTFRCDPISEHNRLYWYRQTLGQGPEFLTYFQNEAQLEKSRLLSDRFSAERPKGSFSTLEIQRTEQGDSAMYLCASSWTSGSSYNEQFFGPGTRLTVL.

This chain joins TRBV12-3 or TRBV12-4 and TRBJ1-2; a possible D gene is TRBD1 (6 bases). With 4 bases removed from V and 1 base from J, the gap between germline ends came to 13 bases. CDR3 length equals 15 residues. The CDR3 DNA is TGTGCCAGCAGTTCCCTCCAGGGGATTAACTATGGCTACACCTTC. Protein product: CASSSLQGINYGYTF.

The chain recombines TRBV24-1 with TRBJ2-1; no firm D call. With the DNA end fitting TRBJ2-7 better, the J assignment may be wrong. Germline CDR1 and CDR2: KGHDR and SFDVKD. The CDR3 loop spans 14 amino acids. The CDR3 region has the DNA TGTGCCACCAGTGCCGACGGACCCTACAATGAGCAGTACTTC. Its translation is CATSADGPYNEQYF.

V is TRBV10-3 and J is TRBJ2-3, with TRBD2 matching 7 bases. Germline V gives CDR1 ENHRY, CDR2 SYGVKD. V gave up 2 bases and J gave up 3 bases; unmatched junction bases: 11. The CDR3 consists of 17 residues. CDR3 sequence reads: CAISEGRGTKYTDTQYF. The CDR3 DNA is TGTGCCATCAGTGAGGGGCGAGGGACTAAGTATACAGATACGCAGTATTTT.

The gene calls are TRBV2 and TRBJ2-7, with TRBD1 identical over 9 bases. CDR1 SNHLY and CDR2 FYNNEI come from the germline V gene. CDR3 length equals 14 residues. V lost 8 bases to trimming and J lost 5 bases; unmatched junction nucleotides: 10. CDR3 in amino acids: CASCWTGELHEQYF. CDR3 DNA sequence: TGTGCCAGCTGCTGGACAGGGGAACTCCACGAGCAGTACTTC.

The rearrangement links TRBV5-1 to TRBJ2-1; 13 bases align to TRBD2. J was trimmed by 6 bases and V by 3 bases; bases with no gene match: 6. This CDR3 region has 16 residues. CDR1 is SGHRS and CDR2 is YFSETQ in the germline V gene. CDR3: CASSWSTSGGANEQFF. The CDR3 DNA reads TGCGCCAGCAGCTGGTCAACTAGCGGGGGGGCCAATGAGCAGTTCTTC.

This clonotype was counted at least ten times. This rearrangement joins TRBV9 to TRBJ2-7; the match to TRBD2 covers 10 bases. CDR3 length: 16 residues. CDR1 is SGDLS and CDR2 is YYNGEE in the germline V gene. J lost 3 bases, V lost 5 bases, and 11 bases had no gene match. CDR3 loop: CASSRGPLAGDYEQYF. CDR3 DNA sequence: TGTGCCAGCAGTAGAGGGCCCCTAGCGGGAGACTACGAGCAGTACTTC.

The chain's CDR3 is CASSLGAHRDAYEQFF. The CDR3 DNA follows: TGTGCCAGCAGCTTAGGAGCCCACAGGGACGCCTACGAGCAGTTCTTC. J is TRBJ2-1 and V is TRBV11-2, with D tentatively TRBD1 (6 bases). Trimming pared 1 base from V and 10 bases from J, leaving 20 bases between. The CDR3 loop spans 16 amino acids. Germline CDR1 SGHAT, CDR2 FQNNGV.

This clonotype was observed a handful of times. This rearrangement joins TRBV20-1 to TRBJ1-2; tentative D call: TRBD1 (5 bases). Germline-derived CDR1 and CDR2 are DFQATT and SNEGSKA (reference sequence). The ends were cut back, 2 bases at V and 8 bases at J, with 12 bases in the middle. There are 12 residues in the CDR3. The CDR3 protein is CSARIMSGGYTF. In nucleotides, the CDR3 is TGCAGTGCTAGAATCATGTCAGGGGGCTACACCTTC.

This clonotype was seen just once. The chain combines TRBV7-2 with TRBJ1-2, with no clear D. The V end lost 2 bases, the J end lost 10 bases, and 14 bases lay between the germline ends. The CDR3 extends over 13 amino acids. Germline CDR1 SGHTA, CDR2 FQGNSA. The CDR3 sequence is CASSLPYRGDYTF. In DNA, the CDR3 is TGTGCCAGCAGCTTACCCTACCGAGGTGACTACACCTTC.

V usage is TRBV4-2 and J usage is TRBJ1-2, with a tentative D call TRBD1 (5 bases). The CDR3 has 16 residues. Trimming removed 1 base at V and 0 bases at J, with 12 bases between. Germline V gives CDR1 LGHNA, CDR2 YNFKEQ. In DNA, the CDR3 is TGTGCCAGCAGCCAAGCCGGGGGGGGTTCTAACTATGGCTACACCTTC. This encodes CASSQAGGGSNYGYTF.

This clonotype came up many times. V and J are TRBV3-1 and TRBJ1-5; tentatively, D is TRBD1 (6 bases). Trimming took off 0 bases at V and 6 bases at J, with 6 bases between the two ends. CDR1 and CDR2 from the germline V gene are LGHDT and YNNKEL (reference sequence). CDR3 length equals 13 residues. The CDR3 loop reads CASSQDRGQPQHF. The DNA for the CDR3 is TGTGCCAGCAGCCAAGACAGGGGTCAGCCCCAGCATTTT.

V is TRBV4-2 and J is TRBJ2-5; D remains unclear. Germline CDR1 and CDR2: LGHNA and YNFKEQ. This CDR3 has 13 amino acids. Trimming removed 3 bases from V and 4 bases from J, with 9 bases in between. The CDR3 loop is CASSHPPVETQYF. CDR3 nucleotide sequence: TGTGCCAGCAGCCACCCACCTGTAGAGACCCAGTACTTC.

Of note for this clonotype: Relative to the germline gene, one junction end is altered; a read error may explain this. V and J are TRBV20-1 and TRBJ2-3, with D unclear. CDR1 and CDR2 from the germline V gene are DFQATT and SNEGSKA (reference sequence). The CDR3 length is 12 residues. Here the CDR3 DNA reads TGCAGGGCTAGGCCTGAGCCAGATACGCAGTATTTT. Translated, it gives CRARPEPDTQYF.

CDR3 nucleotide sequence: TGTGCCCGGATGGAGAGCCCTAGGCGCAAGAATGAGCAGTTCTTC. Amino acid sequence: CARMESPRRKNEQFF. The chain couples TRBV30 to TRBJ2-1; no clear D. V shed 8 bases and J shed 7 bases, with 24 bases lying between them. The CDR3 is made up of 15 amino acids. The V gene's germline CDR1 is GTSNPN and CDR2 SVGIG (reference sequence). Looking up the rest from reference TRBV30 and TRBJ2-1 gives the full variable domain: SQTIHQWPATLVQPVGSPLSLECTVEGTSNPNLYWYRQAAGRGLQLLFYSVGIGQISSEVPQNLSASRPQDRQFILSSKKLLLSDSGFYLCARMESPRRKNEQFFGPGTRLTVL.

The V gene is TRBV30, the J gene TRBJ1-2; 8 bases are shared with TRBD1. Per germline, CDR1 GTSNPN and CDR2 SVGIG (reference sequence). Trimming cost V 6 bases and J 9 bases; bases outside gene matches: 18. This CDR3 has 15 residues. CDR3 loop: CACTSQTGAKESYTF. The CDR3 coding sequence is TGTGCCTGTACCTCCCAGACAGGGGCGAAAGAGAGCTACACCTTC.

This clonotype was observed many times. The chain couples TRBV20-1 to TRBJ1-4; 10 bases fit TRBD1. Per germline, CDR1 DFQATT and CDR2 SNEGSKA (reference sequence). The CDR3 runs to 16 residues. The ends lost 5 bases at V and 3 bases at J; junction bases unmatched: 9. The CDR3 here is CSAGPGQGSANEKLFF. DNA of the CDR3: TGCAGTGCTGGACCGGGACAGGGGTCTGCTAATGAAAAACTGTTTTTT.

This clonotype was seen a handful of times. The CDR3 nucleotides read TGTGCCAGCAGTTTGCGGGGGGAGGTGGGTCCTCGCACAGATACGCAGTATTTT. Encoded protein: CASSLRGEVGPRTDTQYF. This sequence joins TRBV27 and TRBJ2-3; TRBD2 agrees at 8 bases. The J segment lost 1 base and the V segment lost 3 bases, leaving 12 bases of the junction unmatched. This CDR3 is built from 18 residues. The germline gives CDR1 MNHEY, CDR2 SMNVEV (reference sequence).